This record looks at one T cell receptor (beta chain) sequence and its context. As for time point: blood 2 weeks post-SBRT. Treatment described: 15 Gy SBRT to primary tumor, nephrectomy 4 weeks later. This sample is part of a study of radiation and T cells in renal cell carcinoma. Clones were read by immunoSEQ multiplex PCR, and TCRdb kept only the in-frame ones, dropping some. Seen here are roughly 130,000 clones, 70% to 90% observed once, and the top ten hold 5% to 6%. The germline CDR1 and CDR2 sequences are MNHEY and SMNVEV (reference sequence). The J segment lost 0 bases and the V segment lost 1 base, leaving 15 bases of the junction unmatched. The CDR3 loop spans 22 amino acids.

The rearrangement uses TRBV27 and TRBJ2-6; the match to TRBD1 covers 10 bases. The input for sequencing was blood, taken from a patient whose treatment included radiotherapy and nephrectomy. The source of this sequence is a woman in her 70s with renal cell carcinoma. Here the CDR3 DNA reads TGTGCCAGCAGTTTATTTTGGGGACAGGGGCCAGTGAGGCGCTCTGGGGCCAACGTCCTGACTTTC. Protein sequence: CASSLFWGQGPVRRSGANVLTF.